In this sample, the clone carrying this TCR beta chain turned up a few times. These data are taken from a study of T cells in tumors after PD-1 blockade. Study details: Daily vismodegib 150 mg continued in a subset of anti-PD-1-treated patients.

V was pared by 3 bases and J by 3 bases, with 14 bases between. Germline V lookup: CDR1 DFQATT, CDR2 SNEGSKA (reference sequence). CDR3 length: 14 amino acids. The repertoire was sequenced with immunoSEQ multiplex PCR; TCRdb's copy has only in-frame clones and lacks some. The data show some 66,000 clones, with less than 85% seen just once and around 5% held by the top ten. The sequencing here drew on PBMCs, taken after anti-PD-1 treatment. The TCR originated in a human donor with basal cell carcinoma. J is TRBJ1-2 and V is TRBV20-1, with D possibly matching TRBD1 (5 bases). The CDR3 reads CSASVQVGDYGYTF. The CDR3 coding sequence is TGCAGTGCTAGTGTACAGGTGGGGGACTATGGCTACACCTTC.